Presented here are 4 T cell receptor beta chains from one specimen sequenced in a study of CD8+ T cells in alopecia areata. This sample's treatment: oral pan-JAK inhibitor, 5-10 mg twice daily. After isolation, RNA underwent reverse transcription to generate cDNA as the sequencing template. Produced via immunoSEQ multiplex PCR; TCRdb's table is partial and in-frame only. The sample records 200,000 to 250,000 clones, roughly 66% being singletons. Material: CD4+ T cells sorted from blood, obtained between weeks 43 and 45, from a patient treated with tofacitinib. These receptors were collected from a human donor with alopecia areata.

The V and J genes are TRBV28 and TRBJ2-1; D gene ambiguous. The germline CDR1 and CDR2 sequences are MDHEN and SYDVKM. Trimming cost V 6 bases and J 7 bases, with 10 bases left between them. The CDR3 sequence is 12 residues long. The CDR3 nucleotides read TGTGCCAGCAGATTACAGTGGAATGAGCAGTTCTTC. It encodes CASRLQWNEQFF. Using reference TRBV28 and TRBJ2-1 for the parts outside the CDR3, the full variable domain is DVKVTQSSRYLVKRTGEKVFLECVQDMDHENMFWYRQDPGLGLRLIYFSYDVKMKEKGDIPEGYSVSREKKERFSLILESASTNQTSMYLCASRLQWNEQFFGPGTRLTVL.

This chain joins TRBV6-1 and TRBJ2-5, with D hard to call. Germline V gene sequence: CDR1 MNHNS, CDR2 SASEGT. Trimming stripped 8 bases from V and 2 bases from J, with 15 bases between. There are 14 residues in the CDR3. The CDR3 is CASALWAKQETQYF. CDR3 in DNA: TGTGCCAGCGCTTTATGGGCGAAACAAGAGACCCAGTACTTC.

This clone turned up a few times. The chain joins TRBV4-1 to TRBJ1-2; no reliable D call. The CDR3 spans 15 residues. Germline values: CDR1 MGHRA, CDR2 YSYEKL. V lost 0 bases and J lost 3, with 11 bases in between. The CDR3 loop reads CASSQDLPGDYGYTF. The DNA of the CDR3 is TGCGCCAGCAGCCAAGACCTCCCGGGCGACTATGGCTACACCTTC.

The V gene is TRBV29-1, the J gene TRBJ1-1, with D unresolved. With 2 bases removed from V and 1 base from J, the gap between germline ends came to 8 bases. There are 13 residues in the CDR3. In germline, CDR1 is SQVTM, CDR2 ANQGSEA. The CDR3 DNA follows: TGCAGCGTTGAATGGGCTGAGAACACTGAAGCTTTCTTT. It yields the protein CSVEWAENTEAFF.